This entry is about one T cell receptor (beta chain). Its antigen remains unknown. J was trimmed by 2 bases and V by 5 bases; bases with no gene match: 6. The V gene's germline CDR1 is LNHDA and CDR2 SQIVND (reference sequence). This CDR3 region has 15 residues. The sample comes from a study of cytomegalovirus exposure and HLA in healthy donors. Study results and limitations: Later genetic work tied a missense DCLRE1C variant to beta-chain V and J trimming.

Researchers ran the PCR with 60 Vbeta and 13 Jbeta primers. Per the study methods: Approximately 12 million of the 80 million or so unique TCR beta chains counted in a later analysis were shared. Clones were sequenced by immunoSEQ multiplex PCR, and TCRdb holds only the in-frame ones, with some missing. D and trimming come from the DNA, and the V and J calls and clone size come from that table. The data contain 200,000 to 250,000 clones, over 80% of them singletons. The source of this sequence is a boy between 2 and 10 years old in good health and CMV-seronegative. Sequencing was performed on PBMCs. This chain connects TRBV19 to TRBJ2-3; 8 bases align to TRBD1. In nucleotides, the CDR3 is TGTGCCAGTAGTTTCGGACAGGGCTACACAGATACGCAGTATTTT. Its protein is CASSFGQGYTDTQYF.